The clone carrying this T cell receptor (beta chain) appeared a few times. Samples came from patients with localized non-small cell lung adenocarcinoma. This sample was included in a study of CD4 and CD8 cells across lung adenocarcinoma regions. TCRdb reprocessed the PCR reads with MiXCR, giving one entry per CDR3 protein. Seen here are about 16,000 distinct CDR3 sequences, 55% observed once, and the top ten hold less than 35%. V dropped 4 bases and J dropped 6 bases, with 14 bases sitting between them. The CDR3 totals 14 residues. Germline V gene data show CDR1 as MNHEY and CDR2 as SVGAGI. This receptor was identified in a female donor with lung adenocarcinoma. The CD4 and CD8 labels of this study may be unreliable. V is TRBV6-5 and J is TRBJ2-3; no reliable D call. Input material: CD8+ T cells from the center of a lung tumor. The CDR3: CASSSLDLGDTQYF. The CDR3 coding sequence is TGTGCCAGCAGTTCATTGGACCTTGGGGATACGCAGTATTTT.